The 17 T cell receptor beta chains presented below share a single source sample, sequenced in a study of cytomegalovirus exposure and HLA in healthy donors. In the PCR, 60 Vbeta and 13 Jbeta primers were used. Here immunoSEQ multiplex PCR was the method, and the copy in TCRdb shows in-frame clones only, minus some. The specimen's table records approximately 180,000 clones. Source material: PBMCs. These receptors were obtained from a man aged 25 to 40 in good health and CMV-seronegative.

V is TRBV27 and J is TRBJ2-5; 9 bases line up with TRBD2. The CDR3 runs 17 residues. V gave up 3 bases and J gave up 6 bases; unmatched junction bases: 14. In germline, CDR1 is MNHEY, CDR2 SMNVEV (reference sequence). The CDR3 spells CASSFFGGGAGLQTQYF. CDR3 coding DNA: TGTGCCAGCAGTTTTTTTGGCGGGGGGGCCGGTCTACAGACCCAGTACTTC.

The gene calls are TRBV7-8 and TRBJ2-6; D call uncertain. V gave up 5 bases and J gave up 0 bases, with 14 bases separating them. This CDR3 comprises 17 residues. Per germline, CDR1 SGHVS and CDR2 FQNEAQ. CDR3 coding DNA: TGTGCCAGCAGCCCAAGACACTCCAGCTCTGGGGCCAACGTCCTGACTTTC. Translating gives CASSPRHSSSGANVLTF.

The V call is TRBV29-1, the J call TRBJ1-4; D is undetermined. The germline gives CDR1 SQVTM, CDR2 ANQGSEA. The CDR3 has 13 residues. V dropped 3 bases and J dropped 7 bases, with 12 bases sitting between them. The DNA of the CDR3 is TGCAGCGTTGACCGAGGGAGAGGTGAAAAACTGTTTTTT. It encodes CSVDRGRGEKLFF.

The V gene is TRBV28, the J gene TRBJ2-7; no clear D gene. Germline assignment: CDR1 MDHEN and CDR2 SYDVKM. The CDR3 has 13 residues. The V end was cut by 7 bases, the J end by 1 base, with 11 bases between. The CDR3 here is CASTRPASYEQYF. The CDR3 DNA is TGTGCCAGCACGAGGCCAGCTTCCTACGAGCAGTACTTC.

This rearrangement joins TRBV7-7 to TRBJ1-4; 8 bases line up with TRBD1. The CDR3 runs 15 residues. V lost 1 base, J lost 8 bases, and 6 bases stayed unmatched. The germline V gene has CDR1 SSHAT and CDR2 FNYEAQ (reference sequence). The CDR3 region has the DNA TGTGCCAGCAGCTTAGGGGGGACAGGACCCGAAAAACTGTTTTTT. It specifies CASSLGGTGPEKLFF.

J is TRBJ2-7 and V is TRBV9, with 9 positions matching TRBD1. The ends lost 6 bases at V and 6 bases at J; junction bases unmatched: 10. Germline lookup yields CDR1 SGDLS and CDR2 YYNGEE. The CDR3 consists of 14 residues. DNA for the CDR3: TGTGCCAGCAATCGGGGACAGGGCATCGGCGAGCAGTACTTC. Translation gives CASNRGQGIGEQYF.

The chain couples TRBV29-1 to TRBJ2-7; TRBD2 aligns across 12 bases. The trim removed 5 bases at V and 5 bases at J, leaving 10 bases unmatched. Germline V lookup: CDR1 SQVTM, CDR2 ANQGSEA. The CDR3 length is 15 residues. The CDR3 loop is CSVLPRTSGDDEQYF. For the CDR3, the DNA is TGCAGCGTTCTCCCCCGGACTAGCGGGGACGACGAGCAGTACTTC.

This sequence joins TRBV6-5 and TRBJ1-2; D ambiguous. This CDR3 has 12 residues. Looked up from germline, CDR1 is MNHEY and CDR2 is SVGAGI. Between the trimmed V and J ends, which lost 3 bases and 6 bases, there was a span of 8 bases. The CDR3 here is CASSYSGNGYTF. DNA of the CDR3: TGTGCCAGCAGTTATTCGGGGAATGGCTACACCTTC.

V gene TRBV6-6 combines with J gene TRBJ2-7, with D perhaps TRBD1 (5 bases). Germline V gene lookup returns CDR1 MNHNY and CDR2 SVGAGI (reference sequence). Trimming took off 7 bases at V and 2 bases at J, with 18 bases between the two ends. The CDR3 contains 15 residues. In DNA, the CDR3 is TGTGCCAGCACCCAAAGGGGCAGGGATCCCTACGAGCAGTACTTC. Translation: CASTQRGRDPYEQYF.

The V and J genes are TRBV11-2 and TRBJ2-1; 9 bases map to TRBD2. V was pared by 8 bases and J by 5 bases, with 4 bases of the junction left unmatched. CDR3 size: 13 residues. Germline V gene sequence: CDR1 SGHAT, CDR2 FQNNGV. In nucleotides, the CDR3 is TGTGCCAGCTCCCTAGCGGGGAACAATGAGCAGTTCTTC. Translation gives CASSLAGNNEQFF.

The chain carries TRBV4-1 and TRBJ2-1, with TRBD2 matching 10 bases. Trimming cost V 0 bases and J 7 bases; bases outside gene matches: 6. This CDR3 has 16 residues. The germline V gene encodes CDR1 MGHRA and CDR2 YSYEKL. CDR3 sequence reads: CASSQEWLAGANEQFF. The CDR3 DNA reads as TGCGCCAGCAGCCAAGAGTGGCTAGCGGGGGCAAATGAGCAGTTCTTC.

V is TRBV6-5 and J is TRBJ2-3, with D maybe TRBD2 (5 bases). CDR3 size: 15 residues. V was cut by 1 base and J by 5 bases, with 13 bases left in between. Germline CDR1 reads MNHEY; CDR2 reads SVGAGI. The CDR3 region has the DNA TGTGCCAGCAGTTACTTGCGAGGGATGGGAGATACGCAGTATTTT. Translation: CASSYLRGMGDTQYF.

The gene calls are TRBV11-2 and TRBJ1-3, with D perhaps TRBD1 (6 bases). The germline V gene encodes CDR1 SGHAT and CDR2 FQNNGV. Trimming left V 11 bases short and J 0 bases short, with 14 bases between. CDR3 size: 14 residues. DNA for the CDR3: TGTGCCGTGGGGGCAGGGCACTCTGGAAACACCATATATTTT. Encoded protein: CAVGAGHSGNTIYF.

The chain links TRBV6-5 to TRBJ2-2; D may be TRBD2 (5 bases). The CDR3 sequence is 15 residues long. Per germline, CDR1 MNHEY and CDR2 SVGAGI. The V and J ends lost 4 bases and 2 bases respectively, with 11 bases between them. The CDR3 region is CASSWLAVNTGELFF. The CDR3 nucleotides are TGTGCCAGCAGTTGGCTAGCTGTAAACACCGGGGAGCTGTTTTTT.

The rearrangement joins TRBV28 to TRBJ2-7; 12 bases align to TRBD2. The V gene's germline CDR1 is MDHEN and CDR2 SYDVKM. This CDR3 has 16 residues. The junction had 9 bases not matched to a gene; V was cut back by 7 bases and J by 2 bases. This CDR3 reads CASTVGASGGAYEQYF. The CDR3 DNA is TGTGCCAGCACCGTAGGGGCTAGCGGGGGGGCCTACGAGCAGTACTTC.

CDR3: CASSPPSAASYEQYF. The CDR3 DNA follows: TGTGCCAGCTCACCACCTTCGGCGGCCTCCTACGAGCAGTACTTC. V is TRBV18 and J is TRBJ2-7; D is undetermined. This CDR3 is built from 15 residues. The V gene's germline CDR1 is KGHSH and CDR2 LQKENI. V was pared by 0 bases and J by 0 bases, with 9 bases between.

V and J are TRBV19 and TRBJ2-7, with 11 nucleotides matching TRBD2. Germline lookup yields CDR1 LNHDA and CDR2 SQIVND (reference sequence). The length of the CDR3 is 16 residues. V lost 5 bases and J lost 2; bases outside the gene matches: 8. CDR3 sequence (DNA): TGTGCCAGTAGTCCACAACTAGCGGGAGTCCCCTACGAGCAGTACTTC. This sequence encodes CASSPQLAGVPYEQYF.